These 27 T cell receptor beta chains share one sample of origin, sequenced in a study of CD8 T cells in ankylosing spondylitis. TCRdb processed the 5' RACE reads anew with MiXCR; each CDR3 protein has one entry. The table lists 250,000 to 350,000 distinct CDR3 sequences, 15% to 25% of them singletons. Source material: blood, either unsorted or a sorted T cell fraction (not recorded which). These receptor sequences come from a male donor with ankylosing spondylitis or in good health (not recorded which).

The rearrangement joins TRBV5-1 to TRBJ2-5; 13 bases are a match to TRBD2. CDR1 is SGHRS, CDR2 YFSETQ, per germline. This CDR3 region has 17 residues. V was pared by 4 bases and J by 4 bases, with 10 bases of the junction left unmatched. CDR3 nucleotides: TGCGCCAGCAGCCCCGGACGGACTAGCGGGAGTGCAGAGACCCAGTACTTC. Its translation: CASSPGRTSGSAETQYF.

This clonotype was seen a few times. The chain links TRBV20-1 to TRBJ2-5; TRBD2 aligns across 7 bases. The CDR3 contains 14 residues. The germline CDR1 and CDR2 sequences are DFQATT and SNEGSKA (reference sequence). V shed 6 bases and J 1 base; nucleotides not matched to a gene: 8. The CDR3 DNA reads TGCAGTGCCCGGGGTGGCGGGGGCCAAGAGACCCAGTACTTC. Encoded protein: CSARGGGGQETQYF.

This rearrangement joins TRBV25-1 to TRBJ2-3; D is uncertain. Germline CDR1 and CDR2: MGHDK and SYGVNS. The CDR3 has 14 residues. V gave up 4 bases and J gave up 3 bases, with 11 bases separating them. In nucleotides, the CDR3 is TGTGCCAGCAGTGTACCCTCCGGGACAGATACGCAGTATTTT. Protein product: CASSVPSGTDTQYF. The full variable domain, rest sourced from reference TRBV25-1 and TRBJ2-3, is EADIYQTPRYLVIGTGKKITLECSQTMGHDKMYWYQQDPGMELHLIHYSYGVNSTEKGDLSSESTVSRIRTEHFPLTLESARPSHTSQYLCASSVPSGTDTQYFGPGTRLTVL.

The V call is TRBV5-1, the J call TRBJ2-1; D gene unclear. Germline CDR1 and CDR2: SGHRS and YFSETQ. CDR3 size: 16 residues. The V gene lost 0 bases and the J gene lost 5 bases, with 15 bases spanning the gap. This chain's CDR3 is CASSLAGERMDNEQFF. The DNA of the CDR3 is TGCGCCAGCAGCTTGGCGGGCGAAAGGATGGACAATGAGCAGTTCTTC.

The chain is built from TRBV28 and TRBJ2-7, with D possibly matching TRBD2 (5 bases). Germline V gene sequence: CDR1 MDHEN, CDR2 SYDVKM. This CDR3 spans 11 amino acids. The germline V and J ends were trimmed by 5 bases and 6 bases, with 8 bases remaining between them. In nucleotides, the CDR3 is TGTGCCAGCAGTACTCGGGGCGAGCAGTACGTC. As protein: CASSTRGEQYV.

The sample holds many counts of this clonotype. The chain is built from TRBV5-1 and TRBJ2-2; D is unclear. Per the germline V gene, CDR1 is SGHRS and CDR2 is YFSETQ. Trimming removed 2 bases from V and 6 bases from J, with 5 bases in between. The length of the CDR3 is 12 residues. The CDR3 here is CASSFDPGELFF. The CDR3 region has the DNA TGCGCCAGCAGCTTTGATCCCGGGGAGCTGTTTTTT. Filled out from reference TRBV5-1 and TRBJ2-2, the complete variable domain reads KAGVTQTPRYLIKTRGQQVTLSCSPISGHRSVSWYQQTPGQGLQFLFEYFSETQRNKGNFPGRFSGRQFSNSRSEMNVSTLELGDSALYLCASSFDPGELFFGEGSRLTVL.

This clonotype has more than one count but fewer than ten. This chain connects TRBV7-2 to TRBJ2-5; tentatively, D is TRBD1 (6 bases). Looked up from germline, CDR1 is SGHTA and CDR2 is FQGNSA. This CDR3 is built from 16 residues. Trimming removed 2 bases from V and 2 bases from J, with 15 bases in between. Here the CDR3 DNA reads TGTGCCAGCAGCTTATATCCGAGGACAGAACAAGAGACCCAGTACTTC. Translating it yields CASSLYPRTEQETQYF.

This clonotype was observed a few times. This chain links TRBV5-1 with TRBJ2-1; 8 nucleotides line up with TRBD1. Unmatched junction bases numbered 7, after V lost 4 bases and J lost 7 bases. Germline values: CDR1 SGHRS, CDR2 YFSETQ. CDR3 length equals 14 residues. CDR3 in amino acids: CASSTGQGGNEQFF. The CDR3, as DNA: TGCGCCAGCAGCACAGGACAGGGCGGGAATGAGCAGTTCTTC.

The chain links TRBV14 to TRBJ2-4; D is possibly TRBD2 (5 bases). CDR1 is SGHDN and CDR2 is FVKESK in the germline V gene. The germline V and J ends were trimmed by 4 bases and 7 bases, with 14 bases remaining between them. The CDR3 consists of 14 residues. CDR3 in DNA: TGTGCCAGCAGCCCTTTCGGGGTCGATAACATTCAGTACTTC. This translates into CASSPFGVDNIQYF.

This clonotype was found many times. The CDR3 sequence: CASSFDTGAGELFF. The DNA for the CDR3 is TGTGCCAGCAGTTTTGACACGGGCGCCGGGGAGCTGTTTTTT. J is TRBJ2-2 and V is TRBV27; D uncertain. The germline V gene has CDR1 MNHEY and CDR2 SMNVEV (reference sequence). Trimming cost V 3 bases and J 6 bases, with 11 bases left between them. This CDR3 spans 14 amino acids.

This clonotype has at least ten counts. This chain links TRBV29-1 with TRBJ2-3, with D perhaps matching TRBD2 (6 bases). CDR3 length: 13 amino acids. The germline V gene has CDR1 SQVTM and CDR2 ANQGSEA. The V gene lost 1 base and the J gene lost 1 base, with 6 bases spanning the gap. The CDR3 DNA sequence: TGCAGCGTTGAAGGCGGGGGCACAGATACGCAGTATTTT. Translated: CSVEGGGTDTQYF.

The chain joins TRBV5-1 to TRBJ2-1; no definite D call. Looked up from germline, CDR1 is SGHRS and CDR2 is YFSETQ. The CDR3 length is 13 residues. CDR3 region: CAGAADVYNEQFF. CDR3 coding DNA: TGCGCGGGTGCGGCAGACGTCTACAATGAGCAGTTCTTC.

This chain uses TRBV27 with TRBJ2-5; 11 positions agree with TRBD1. The CDR3 has 15 amino acids. The J segment lost 4 bases and the V segment lost 6 bases, leaving 7 bases of the junction unmatched. Per the germline V gene, CDR1 is MNHEY and CDR2 is SMNVEV (reference sequence). The CDR3 here is CASSPDRGLGETQYF. CDR3 nucleotide sequence: TGTGCCAGCAGCCCGGACAGGGGGCTGGGAGAGACCCAGTACTTC.

Worth noting for this clonotype: It may be a read error: a sequence one base away is much more abundant. The chain carries TRBV2 and TRBJ1-2, with unresolved D. CDR1 is SNHLY and CDR2 is FYNNEI in the germline V gene. The CDR3 loop spans 11 amino acids. CDR3 loop: CTSSEGYGYTF. CDR3 DNA sequence: TGTACCAGCAGTGAAGGCTATGGCTACACCTTC.

This clonotype came up a few times. This chain links TRBV9 with TRBJ1-2; a weak D match, TRBD1 (6 bases). In germline, CDR1 is SGDLS, CDR2 YYNGEE. V lost 4 bases to trimming and J lost 8 bases, with 18 bases between them. The CDR3 is made up of 14 amino acids. Here the CDR3 DNA reads TGTGCCAGCAGCTCGCTAACAGGGACGGGCGGCTACACCTTC. Its protein product is CASSSLTGTGGYTF. Using reference TRBV9 and TRBJ1-2 for the parts outside the CDR3, the full variable domain is DSGVTQTPKHLITATGQRVTLRCSPRSGDLSVYWYQQSLDQGLQFLIQYYNGEERAKGNILERFSAQQFPDLHSELNLSSLELGDSALYFCASSSLTGTGGYTFGSGTRLTVV.

The J gene is TRBJ2-4, the V gene TRBV29-1, with no clear D. Between the trimmed V and J ends, which lost 0 bases and 8 bases, there was a span of 5 bases. CDR3 length: 11 residues. Germline CDR1 and CDR2: SQVTM and ANQGSEA. The CDR3, as DNA: TGCAGCGTTGAAGATCAGGACATTCAGTACTTC. It specifies CSVEDQDIQYF.

This clonotype came up once. The V and J genes are TRBV20-1 and TRBJ2-7; TRBD2 might be the D (6 bases). V shed 6 bases and J shed 3 bases, with 12 bases lying between them. CDR3 length: 12 amino acids. Germline values: CDR1 DFQATT, CDR2 SNEGSKA (reference sequence). The CDR3 spells CSAQGLGYEQYV. The CDR3 coding sequence is TGCAGTGCGCAGGGACTGGGCTACGAGCAGTACGTC.

The rearrangement uses TRBV4-1 and TRBJ2-2; the match to TRBD1 covers 7 bases. The J segment lost 5 bases and the V segment lost 2 bases, leaving 5 bases of the junction unmatched. CDR1 MGHRA and CDR2 YSYEKL come from the germline V gene. This CDR3 is 15 amino acids long. DNA of the CDR3: TGCGCCAGCAGCCAAAACAGGGGCCCTACCGGGGAGCTGTTTTTT. It yields the protein CASSQNRGPTGELFF.

The chain is built from TRBV7-2 and TRBJ2-1, with D possibly being TRBD1 (6 bases). The CDR3 sequence is 22 residues long. Germline V gene lookup returns CDR1 SGHTA and CDR2 FQGNSA. V lost 2 bases, J lost 3 bases, and 32 bases lay in between. The CDR3: CASSLTLRVLPTGPIDYNEQFF. The CDR3 bases are TGTGCCAGCAGCTTAACGCTAAGGGTCCTCCCGACAGGCCCAATCGACTACAATGAGCAGTTCTTC.

The chain recombines TRBV20-1 with TRBJ2-2; TRBD2 matches at 8 bases. J was trimmed by 5 bases and V by 0 bases; bases with no gene match: 11. Germline V lookup: CDR1 DFQATT, CDR2 SNEGSKA (reference sequence). The CDR3 is 17 residues long. CDR3 coding DNA: TGCAGTGCTAGAGATCCGGTATCGGGAGGGTTGACCGGGGAGCTGTTTTTT. Translating it yields CSARDPVSGGLTGELFF.

The chain is built from TRBV5-1 and TRBJ2-3, with 10 bases identical to TRBD2. Germline trimming cut 4 bases from V and 3 bases from J; bases unmatched to any gene: 8. CDR3 size: 16 residues. Germline CDR1 and CDR2: SGHRS and YFSETQ. CDR3 sequence reads: CASSTASGSGTDTQYF. The DNA for the CDR3 is TGCGCCAGCAGCACGGCTAGCGGGAGTGGGACAGATACGCAGTATTTT.

The chain carries TRBV3-1 and TRBJ2-3; TRBD1 matches at 7 bases. After removal of 4 bases from V and 2 bases from J, the junction contained 6 bases not matched to a gene. Germline assignment: CDR1 LGHDT and CDR2 YNNKEL (reference sequence). The CDR3 covers 15 residues. The CDR3 sequence is CASSPWDSSTDTQYF. The CDR3 nucleotides are TGTGCCAGCAGCCCCTGGGACAGCTCCACAGATACGCAGTATTTT.

This clonotype was picked up many times. The chain uses TRBV5-1 and TRBJ2-5; D gene ambiguous. V dropped 3 bases and J dropped 0 bases, with 6 bases sitting between them. The CDR3 is made up of 13 amino acids. CDR1 and CDR2 (germline): SGHRS, YFSETQ. Here the CDR3 DNA reads TGCGCCAGCAGCTCTGCGTACCAAGAGACCCAGTACTTC. Protein sequence: CASSSAYQETQYF. Full variable domain (rest looked up from reference TRBV5-1 and TRBJ2-5): KAGVTQTPRYLIKTRGQQVTLSCSPISGHRSVSWYQQTPGQGLQFLFEYFSETQRNKGNFPGRFSGRQFSNSRSEMNVSTLELGDSALYLCASSSAYQETQYFGPGTRLLVL.

The chain carries TRBV2 and TRBJ1-1; possible D gene TRBD1, 5 bases. Trimming pared 3 bases from V and 4 bases from J, leaving 9 bases between. Germline CDR1 SNHLY, CDR2 FYNNEI. The CDR3 spans 13 residues. The CDR3: CASSDGRATEAFF. CDR3 DNA: TGTGCCAGCAGTGACGGCAGGGCCACTGAAGCTTTCTTT.

The chain links TRBV10-3 to TRBJ2-1; D may be TRBD1 (5 bases). CDR1 and CDR2 from the germline V gene are ENHRY and SYGVKD. The CDR3 is made up of 12 amino acids. V dropped 6 bases and J dropped 7 bases, with 10 bases sitting between them. This CDR3 is CAIRQGSNEQFF. CDR3 nucleotides: TGTGCCATCAGGCAGGGTTCGAATGAGCAGTTCTTC.

This chain links TRBV14 with TRBJ1-1, with a tentative D call TRBD1 (5 bases). Germline V gene sequence: CDR1 SGHDN, CDR2 FVKESK. Trimming shortened V by 0 bases and J by 0 bases, and 14 bases separated the two germline ends. The CDR3 runs 17 residues. CDR3 sequence: CASSQDWGEGMNTEAFF. DNA for the CDR3: TGTGCCAGCAGCCAAGATTGGGGTGAGGGGATGAACACTGAAGCTTTCTTT.

This clonotype was observed at least ten times. This rearrangement joins TRBV20-1 to TRBJ1-1; D is perhaps TRBD1 (6 bases). With 4 bases removed from V and 5 bases from J, the gap between germline ends came to 11 bases. CDR1 DFQATT and CDR2 SNEGSKA come from the germline V gene (reference sequence). The CDR3 has 12 amino acids. The CDR3 loop is CSANQGGTEAFF. As DNA, the CDR3 is TGCAGTGCTAACCAAGGGGGGACTGAAGCTTTCTTT.